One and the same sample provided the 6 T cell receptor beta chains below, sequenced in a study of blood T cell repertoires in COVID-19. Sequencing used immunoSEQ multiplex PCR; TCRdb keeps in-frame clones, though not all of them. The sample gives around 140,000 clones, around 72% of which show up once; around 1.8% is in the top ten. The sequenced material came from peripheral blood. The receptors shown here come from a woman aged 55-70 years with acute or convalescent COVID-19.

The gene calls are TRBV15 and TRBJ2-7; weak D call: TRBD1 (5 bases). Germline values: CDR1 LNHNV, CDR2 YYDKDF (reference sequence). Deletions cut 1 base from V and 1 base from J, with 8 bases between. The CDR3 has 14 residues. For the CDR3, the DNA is TGTGCCACCAGCAGAGGATCAGGGTCCTACGAGCAGTACTTC. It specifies CATSRGSGSYEQYF. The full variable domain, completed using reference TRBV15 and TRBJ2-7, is DAMVIQNPRYQVTQFGKPVTLSCSQTLNHNVMYWYQQKSSQAPKLLFHYYDKDFNNEADTPDNFQSRRPNTSFCFLDIRSPGLGDTAMYLCATSRGSGSYEQYFGPGTRLTVT.

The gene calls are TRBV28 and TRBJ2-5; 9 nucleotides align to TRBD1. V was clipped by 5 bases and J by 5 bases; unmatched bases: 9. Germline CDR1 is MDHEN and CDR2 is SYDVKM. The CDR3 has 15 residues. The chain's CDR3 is CASSPPGTGSETQYF. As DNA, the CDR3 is TGTGCCAGCAGTCCCCCCGGGACAGGGAGCGAGACCCAGTACTTC.

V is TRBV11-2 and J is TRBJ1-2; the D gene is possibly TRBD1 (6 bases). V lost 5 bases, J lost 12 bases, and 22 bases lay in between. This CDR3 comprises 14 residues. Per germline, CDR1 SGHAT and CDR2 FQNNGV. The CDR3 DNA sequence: TGTGCCAGCAGCCAGGCGGGGGGCCCTTCAAGGGACACCTTC. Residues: CASSQAGGPSRDTF.

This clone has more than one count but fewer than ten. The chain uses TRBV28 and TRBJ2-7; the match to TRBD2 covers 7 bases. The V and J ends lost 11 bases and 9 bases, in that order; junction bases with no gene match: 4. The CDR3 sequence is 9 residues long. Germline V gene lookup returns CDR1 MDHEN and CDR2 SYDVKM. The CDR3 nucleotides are TGTGCCTCCGGGGAGGGGCAGTACTTC. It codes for CASGEGQYF.

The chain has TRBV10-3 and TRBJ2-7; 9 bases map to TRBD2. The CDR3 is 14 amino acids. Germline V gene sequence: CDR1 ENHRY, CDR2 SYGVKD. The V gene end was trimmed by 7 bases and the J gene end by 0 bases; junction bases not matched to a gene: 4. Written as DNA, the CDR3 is TGTGCCATCAATCTAGCGGGAAGCTCCTACGAGCAGTACTTC. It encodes CAINLAGSSYEQYF.

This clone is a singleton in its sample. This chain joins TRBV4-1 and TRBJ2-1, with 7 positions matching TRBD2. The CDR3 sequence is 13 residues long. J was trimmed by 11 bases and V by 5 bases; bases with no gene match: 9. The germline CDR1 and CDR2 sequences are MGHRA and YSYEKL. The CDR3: CASSYRTSSKQFF. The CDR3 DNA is TGCGCCAGCAGCTACCGGACTAGTAGCAAGCAGTTCTTC.